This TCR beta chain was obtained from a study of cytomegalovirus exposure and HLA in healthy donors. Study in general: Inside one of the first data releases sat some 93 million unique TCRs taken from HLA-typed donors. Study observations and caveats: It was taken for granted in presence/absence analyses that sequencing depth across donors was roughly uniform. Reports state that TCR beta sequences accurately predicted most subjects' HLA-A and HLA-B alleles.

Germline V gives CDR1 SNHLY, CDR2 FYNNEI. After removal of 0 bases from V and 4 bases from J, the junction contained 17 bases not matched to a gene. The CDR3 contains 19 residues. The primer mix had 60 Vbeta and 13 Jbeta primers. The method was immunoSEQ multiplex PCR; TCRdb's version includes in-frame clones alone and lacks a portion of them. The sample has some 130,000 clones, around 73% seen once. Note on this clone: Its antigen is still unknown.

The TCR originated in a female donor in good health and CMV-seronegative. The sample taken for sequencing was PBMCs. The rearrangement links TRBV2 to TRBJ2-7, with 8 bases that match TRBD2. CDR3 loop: CASSEALLGLTAGVYEQYF. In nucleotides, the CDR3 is TGTGCCAGCAGTGAAGCGCTTCTGGGCTTGACAGCGGGAGTGTACGAGCAGTACTTC.